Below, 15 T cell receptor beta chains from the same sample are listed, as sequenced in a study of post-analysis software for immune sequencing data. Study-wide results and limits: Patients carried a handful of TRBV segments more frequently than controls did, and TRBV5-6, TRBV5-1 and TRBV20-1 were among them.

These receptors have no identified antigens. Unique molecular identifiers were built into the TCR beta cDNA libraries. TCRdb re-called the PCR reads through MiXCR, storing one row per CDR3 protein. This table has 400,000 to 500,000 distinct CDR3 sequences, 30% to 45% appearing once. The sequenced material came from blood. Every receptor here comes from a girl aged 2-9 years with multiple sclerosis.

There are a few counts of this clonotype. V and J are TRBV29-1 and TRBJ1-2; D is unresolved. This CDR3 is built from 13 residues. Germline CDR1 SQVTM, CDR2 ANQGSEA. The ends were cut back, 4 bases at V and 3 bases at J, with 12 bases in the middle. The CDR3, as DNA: TGCAGCGTTGGAGCGGAAGGCCACTATGGCTACACCTTC. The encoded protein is CSVGAEGHYGYTF.

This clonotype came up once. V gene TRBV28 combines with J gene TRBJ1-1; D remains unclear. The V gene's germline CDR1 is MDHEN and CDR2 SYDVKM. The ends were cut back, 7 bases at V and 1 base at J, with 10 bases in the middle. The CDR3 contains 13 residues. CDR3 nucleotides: TGTGCCAGCACCCCGAGGAAGAACACTGAAGCTTTCTTT. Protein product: CASTPRKNTEAFF.

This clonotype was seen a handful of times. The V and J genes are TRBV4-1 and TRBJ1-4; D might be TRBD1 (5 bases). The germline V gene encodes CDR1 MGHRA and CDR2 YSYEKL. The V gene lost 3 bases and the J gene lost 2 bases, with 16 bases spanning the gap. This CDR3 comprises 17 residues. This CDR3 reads CASSHDPGRATNEKLFF. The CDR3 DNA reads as TGCGCCAGCAGCCACGACCCAGGGCGCGCTACTAATGAAAAACTGTTTTTT.

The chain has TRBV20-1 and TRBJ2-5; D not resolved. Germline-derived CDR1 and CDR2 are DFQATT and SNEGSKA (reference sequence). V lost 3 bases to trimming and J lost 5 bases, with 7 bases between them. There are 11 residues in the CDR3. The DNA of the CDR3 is TGCAGTGCTAGGGGGTTGGAGACCCAGTACTTC. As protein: CSARGLETQYF.

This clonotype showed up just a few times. This chain's CDR3 is CASSRARTGEGYGYTF. DNA of the CDR3: TGTGCCAGCAGTCGGGCCCGTACAGGGGAAGGGTATGGCTACACCTTC. The chain uses TRBV28 and TRBJ1-2; TRBD1 agrees at 7 bases. From germline, CDR1 is MDHEN and CDR2 SYDVKM. The CDR3 runs 16 residues. The ends lost 5 bases at V and 5 bases at J; junction bases unmatched: 14.

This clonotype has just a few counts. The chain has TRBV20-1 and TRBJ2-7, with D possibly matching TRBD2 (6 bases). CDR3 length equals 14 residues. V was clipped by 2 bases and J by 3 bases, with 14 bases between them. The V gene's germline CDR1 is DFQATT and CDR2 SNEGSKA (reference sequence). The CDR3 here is CSARPLARGYEQYF. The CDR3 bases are TGCAGTGCTAGACCCCTAGCGAGGGGCTACGAGCAGTACTTC.

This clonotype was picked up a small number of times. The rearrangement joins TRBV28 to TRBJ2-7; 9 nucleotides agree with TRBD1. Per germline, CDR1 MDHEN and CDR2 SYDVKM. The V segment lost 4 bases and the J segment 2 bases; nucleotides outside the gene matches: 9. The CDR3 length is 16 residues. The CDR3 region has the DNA TGTGCCAGCAGTTCGTGGACAGGGGCTATCACCTACGAGCAGTACTTC. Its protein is CASSSWTGAITYEQYF.

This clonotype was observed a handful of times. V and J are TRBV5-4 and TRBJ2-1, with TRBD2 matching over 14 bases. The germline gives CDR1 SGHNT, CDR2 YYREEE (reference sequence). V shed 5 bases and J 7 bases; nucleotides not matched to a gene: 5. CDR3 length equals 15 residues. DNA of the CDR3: TGTGCCAGCAGGGCTGGACTAGCGGGAGGAAATGAGCAGTTCTTC. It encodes CASRAGLAGGNEQFF.

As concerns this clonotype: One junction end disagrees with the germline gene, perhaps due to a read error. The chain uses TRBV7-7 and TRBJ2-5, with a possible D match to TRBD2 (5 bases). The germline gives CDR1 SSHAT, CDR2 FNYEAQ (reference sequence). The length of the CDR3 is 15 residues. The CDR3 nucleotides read TGTGCTAGCAGCTTTTGGGTGGGAGACCAAGAGACCCAGTACTTC. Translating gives CASSFWVGDQETQYF.

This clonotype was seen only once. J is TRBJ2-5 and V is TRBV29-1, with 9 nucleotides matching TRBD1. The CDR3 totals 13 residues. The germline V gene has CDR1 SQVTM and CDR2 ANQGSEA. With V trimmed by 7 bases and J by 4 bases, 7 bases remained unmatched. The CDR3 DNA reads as TGCAGCGCCGGACAGGGGCGCGGAGAGACCCAGTACTTC. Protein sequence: CSAGQGRGETQYF.

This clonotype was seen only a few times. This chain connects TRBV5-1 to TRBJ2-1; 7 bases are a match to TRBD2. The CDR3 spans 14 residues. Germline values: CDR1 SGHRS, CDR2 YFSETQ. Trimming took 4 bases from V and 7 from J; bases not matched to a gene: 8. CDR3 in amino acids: CASSLAGAWNEQFF. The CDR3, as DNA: TGCGCCAGCAGCCTGGCGGGAGCGTGGAATGAGCAGTTCTTC.

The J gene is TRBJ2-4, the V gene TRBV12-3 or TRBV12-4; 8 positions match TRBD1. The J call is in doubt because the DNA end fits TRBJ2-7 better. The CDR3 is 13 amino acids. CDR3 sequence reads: CASSRGQGIEQYF. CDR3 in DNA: TGTGCCAGCAGTAGAGGACAGGGTATCGAGCAGTACTTC.

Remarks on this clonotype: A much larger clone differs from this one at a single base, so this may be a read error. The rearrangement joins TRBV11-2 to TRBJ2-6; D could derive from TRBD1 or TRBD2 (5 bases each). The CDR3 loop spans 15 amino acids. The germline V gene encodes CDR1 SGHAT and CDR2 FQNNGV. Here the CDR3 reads CASSSQGSGANVRTF. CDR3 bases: TGTGCCAGCAGCTCCCAGGGATCCGGGGCCAACGTCCGGACTTTC.

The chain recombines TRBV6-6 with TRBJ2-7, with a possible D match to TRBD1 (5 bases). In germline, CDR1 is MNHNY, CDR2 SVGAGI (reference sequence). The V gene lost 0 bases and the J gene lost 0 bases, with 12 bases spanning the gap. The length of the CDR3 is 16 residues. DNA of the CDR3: TGTGCCAGCAGTTACTCGAAGGGGCCGGTCTCCTACGAGCAGTACTTC. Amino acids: CASSYSKGPVSYEQYF.

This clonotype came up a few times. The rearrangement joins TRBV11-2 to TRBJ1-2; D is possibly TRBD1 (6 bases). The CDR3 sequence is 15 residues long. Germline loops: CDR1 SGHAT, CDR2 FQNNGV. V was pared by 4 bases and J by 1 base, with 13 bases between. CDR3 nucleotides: TGTGCCAGCAGCTCACGACAGGACCTTAACTATGGCTACACCTTC. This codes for CASSSRQDLNYGYTF.